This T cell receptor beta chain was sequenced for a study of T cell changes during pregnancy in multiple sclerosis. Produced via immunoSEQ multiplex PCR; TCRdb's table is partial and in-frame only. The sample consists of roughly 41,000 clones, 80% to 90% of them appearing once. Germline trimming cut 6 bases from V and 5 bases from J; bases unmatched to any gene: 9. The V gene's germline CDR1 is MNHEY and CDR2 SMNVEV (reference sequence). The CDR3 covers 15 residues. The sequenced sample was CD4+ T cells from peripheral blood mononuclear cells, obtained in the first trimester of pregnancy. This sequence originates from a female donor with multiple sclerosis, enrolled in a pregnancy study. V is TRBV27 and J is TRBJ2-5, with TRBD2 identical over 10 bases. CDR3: CASRPIAGGDETQYF. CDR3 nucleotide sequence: TGTGCCAGCAGACCTATAGCGGGAGGAGATGAGACCCAGTACTTC.